The clone carrying this T cell receptor (beta chain) was picked up a small number of times. As yet, its antigen is unknown. The data are from a study of cytomegalovirus exposure and HLA in healthy donors. Study-level background: An analysis done earlier identified 120 million or so unique TCR beta sequences from 150 million to 200 million T cells. Study-wide results and limits: An analysis done earlier found most TCR beta V segments productive about 90% or about 30% of the time. A few V segments could not be told apart, such as TRBV6-2 and TRBV6-3, and were left out. Researchers catalogued approximately 170 TCR beta chains as cytomegalovirus-associated.

This CDR3 contains 15 residues. V was clipped by 0 bases and J by 4 bases, with 13 bases between them. The PCR used 60 Vbeta and 13 Jbeta primers. Only in-frame clones appear in the TCRdb table, and some are missing; sequencing was by immunoSEQ multiplex PCR. The sample shows approximately 150,000 clones, just under 80% of them seen only once. This receptor was obtained from a man under 40 in good health and CMV-seronegative. Input material: PBMCs. J is TRBJ1-1 and V is TRBV5-3; D perhaps matches TRBD1 (5 bases). TRBV5-3 is an ORF, and what it does is uncertain. The CDR3, as DNA: TGTGCCAGAAGCTTGGTAAGGCAGGGCGTCACTGAAGCTTTCTTT. Its translation: CARSLVRQGVTEAFF.